This TCR beta chain derives from a study of shared clonotypes between healthy human individuals (dated by TCRdb to about 2020). Study-wide context: The cohort included three men and a couple of women between 18 and 49 years of age. Between about 0.85 and 8.9 billion PBMCs per donor were obtained by leukapheresis. For each donor, three plates each were used for CD4 naive and CD4 memory, two plates were used for CD8 naive, and one plate was used for CD8 memory. To increase sequencing depth and limit assay-specific biases, TCR repertoire library preparation and sequencing were carried out by different laboratories using diverse techniques. To estimate repertoire size and how much clonotypes are shared between individuals, the study performed deep sequencing of blood TCR repertoires from about five healthy adults. What the work shows at the level of the full study, not this receptor alone: Because the study included a small number of donors, the genetic and exposure-history diversity represented was limited. When four donors were compared, the shared fraction of clonotypes was 5% to 6.5% for naive CD4, about 4% for naive CD8, 2.3% for memory CD4, and 0.35% to 0.5% for memory CD8. Rarefaction of sorted-subset datasets indicated incomplete sequencing despite the large sequencing depth. Sampling was limited to blood, and TCR repertoires in tissue likely differ from TCR repertoires in blood. Pairwise subsampling led to the expectation that sequencing depth would affect the degree of clonotype sharing among donors. Larger estimated clonotype richness was generally found for naive subsets than for memory subsets. Compared with non-shared clonotypes, the clonotypes found in all four sorted-subset donors had higher generation probabilities.

As regards this clone: This receptor's antigen is unknown. No quality values exist for individual bases; no much larger clone is one base distant. Different DNA sequences within this sample yield the same CDR3.

TCR CDR3 regions were amplified from genomic DNA by multiplex PCR using the deep immunoSEQ assay. Genomic DNA extracted from each cell subset was distributed evenly over all wells of several immunoSEQ 96-well plates, and each plate served as one replicate. Each replicate PCR for sorted subsets received about 200 ng genomic DNA, equal to 28,000 or so T cell genomes. The purified libraries were quantified using a Qubit 3.0 fluorometer, sized with a Bioanalyzer 2100, and then quantified again using the KAPA Library Quantification kit. Every immunoSEQ 96-well plate was sequenced on a dedicated single-read 150-cycle Illumina NextSeq 550 flow cell. In the source study's methods: Because the immunoSEQ output included only junctional sequences and no quality scores, the filtering could not be the same as the filtering used for full-length reads. Sequences were annotated with PyIR, a Python wrapper for IgBLAST v1.9, using IMGT germline references to assign V/J genes and CDR3. Any read was removed if the V/J assignment was weak (E-value above 1e-6), the CDR3 was missing, or the read contained stop codons, out-of-frame junctions, or ambiguous translated residues. A V3J clonotype was defined by an identical inferred V gene, J gene, and CDR3 amino acid sequence. Percentage overlap between repertoires was calculated by dividing the number of shared unique clonotypes by the size of the smaller repertoire. RTK rarefaction, the Chao1 estimator, and Recon v2.1 estimates of unobserved clonotypes were used to assess repertoire richness. Generation probabilities were computed with OLGA for all TCRbeta clonotypes obtained by the gDNA method from a handful of donors. Held by TCRdb, this immuneACCESS table contains in-frame sequences only and omits some clones. Under half of the omission traces to an unresolved V gene where checked; the cause of the rest is unknown. The D gene and trimming were derived from the DNA, and the V and J assignments and clone size from that table. This sample comprises over 2 million clones, over 85% of them detected only once. The ten largest clones capture 0.1% to 0.15% of the sample.

Healthy HIV-negative adults with no recently reported acute infections or vaccinations were included as donors. All donors were Caucasian adults living in Nashville, Tennessee, USA. CD4+ T cells were enriched through magnetic negative selection, after which naive cells were positively selected on CD45RA and the remaining negative fraction served as the memory subset. Blood was collected by leukapheresis, and PBMCs were isolated by Ficoll-Histopaque density gradient centrifugation and then cryopreserved in liquid nitrogen vapor phase. Purity and quantity of every magnetically sorted T cell population were checked by analytical flow cytometry. Genomic DNA was isolated from each sorted fraction and quantified by UV absorbance on a Nanodrop 2000c. According to the germline V gene, CDR1 reads SGDLS and CDR2 reads YYNGEE. Spanning cysteine to phenylalanine, the CDR3 consists of 16 amino acids. Just the 48-base CDR3 DNA is kept, in frame starting at base 1. V gives up 0 bases and J gives up 0 bases, and the segment between their germline ends measures 10 bases.

The sequenced sample was naive CD4+ T cells sorted from blood. This specimen's cell subset or site label, interpreted: CD45RA+ positively selected. The sequence was collected from a man aged 18 to 35 in good health. This chain is built from TRBV9 and TRBJ2-4; a tentative D call is TRBD2 (6 bases match). The CDR3 in this case is CASSVAGGLAKNIQYF. The nucleotides read TGTGCCAGCAGCGTAGCTGGGGGACTAGCCAAAAACATTCAGTACTTC.